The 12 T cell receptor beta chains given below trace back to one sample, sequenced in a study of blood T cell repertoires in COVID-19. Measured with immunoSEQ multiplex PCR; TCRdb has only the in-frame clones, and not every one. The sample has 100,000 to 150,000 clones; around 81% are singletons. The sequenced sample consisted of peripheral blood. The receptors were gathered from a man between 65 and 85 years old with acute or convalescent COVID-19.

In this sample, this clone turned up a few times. This CDR3 reads CASSLAGNTEAFF. In nucleotides, the CDR3 is TGTGCCAGCAGCTTAGCCGGGAACACTGAAGCTTTCTTT. The rearrangement uses TRBV7-8 and TRBJ1-1; D ambiguous. The CDR3 length is 13 residues. The V gene lost 0 bases and the J gene lost 1 base, with 3 bases spanning the gap. Per the germline V gene, CDR1 is SGHVS and CDR2 is FQNEAQ.

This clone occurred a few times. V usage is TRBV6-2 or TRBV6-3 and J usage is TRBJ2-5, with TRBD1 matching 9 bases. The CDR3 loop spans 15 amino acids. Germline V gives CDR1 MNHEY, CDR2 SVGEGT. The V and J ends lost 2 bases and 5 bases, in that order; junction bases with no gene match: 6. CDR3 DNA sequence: TGTGCCAGCAGTTACGGGACAGGGCGATGGGAGACCCAGTACTTC. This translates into CASSYGTGRWETQYF.

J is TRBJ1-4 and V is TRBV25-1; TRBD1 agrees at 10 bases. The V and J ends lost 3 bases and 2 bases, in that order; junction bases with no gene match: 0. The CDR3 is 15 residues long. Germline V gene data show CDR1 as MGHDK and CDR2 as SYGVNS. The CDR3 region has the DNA TGTGCCAGCAGTGAGGACAGGGGGACTAATGAAAAACTGTTTTTT. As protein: CASSEDRGTNEKLFF.

CDR3 in amino acids: CASSLGARLDTQYF. The CDR3 DNA is TGTGCCAGCAGCTTAGGAGCTAGATTGGATACGCAGTATTTT. V is TRBV11-2 and J is TRBJ2-3; D is undetermined. This CDR3 is 14 amino acids long. Trimming took off 1 base at V and 6 bases at J, with 11 bases between the two ends. Per germline, CDR1 SGHAT and CDR2 FQNNGV.

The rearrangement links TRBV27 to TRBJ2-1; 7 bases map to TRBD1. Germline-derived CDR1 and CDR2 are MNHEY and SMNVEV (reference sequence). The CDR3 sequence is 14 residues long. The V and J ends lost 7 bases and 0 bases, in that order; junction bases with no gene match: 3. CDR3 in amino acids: CASNRGSSYNEQFF. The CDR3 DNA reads TGTGCCAGCAACAGGGGTTCCTCCTACAATGAGCAGTTCTTC.

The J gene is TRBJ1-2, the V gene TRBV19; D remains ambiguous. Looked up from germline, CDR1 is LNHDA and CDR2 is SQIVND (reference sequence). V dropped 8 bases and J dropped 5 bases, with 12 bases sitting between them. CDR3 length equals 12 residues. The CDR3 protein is CASSPRKYGYTF. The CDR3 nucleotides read TGTGCCAGTTCCCCGAGAAAATATGGCTACACCTTC.

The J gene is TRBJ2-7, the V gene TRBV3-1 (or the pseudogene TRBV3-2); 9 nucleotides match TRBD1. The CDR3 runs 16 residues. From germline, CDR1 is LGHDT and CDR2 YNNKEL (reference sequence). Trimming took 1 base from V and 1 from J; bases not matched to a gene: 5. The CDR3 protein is CASSQARQGGSYEQYF. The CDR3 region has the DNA TGTGCCAGCAGCCAAGCGCGACAGGGGGGGTCCTACGAGCAGTACTTC.

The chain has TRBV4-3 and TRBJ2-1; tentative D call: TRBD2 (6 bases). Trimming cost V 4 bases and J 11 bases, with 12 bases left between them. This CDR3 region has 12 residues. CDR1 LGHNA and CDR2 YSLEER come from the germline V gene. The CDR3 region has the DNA TGCGCCAGCAGCCTGGGGAGGCGGAAGCAGTTCTTC. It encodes CASSLGRRKQFF.

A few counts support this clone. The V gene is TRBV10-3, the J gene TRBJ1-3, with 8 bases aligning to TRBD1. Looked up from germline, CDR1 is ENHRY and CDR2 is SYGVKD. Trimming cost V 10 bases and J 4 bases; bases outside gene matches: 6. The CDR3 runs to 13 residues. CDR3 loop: CATRGHEGNTIYF. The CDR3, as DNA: TGTGCCACCAGGGGGCATGAAGGAAACACCATATATTTT.

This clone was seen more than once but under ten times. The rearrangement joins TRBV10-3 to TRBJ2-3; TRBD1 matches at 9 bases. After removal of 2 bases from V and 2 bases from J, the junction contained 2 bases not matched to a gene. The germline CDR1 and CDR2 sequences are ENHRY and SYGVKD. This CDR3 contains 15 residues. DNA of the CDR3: TGTGCCATCAGTGAGGGACAGGGGCCCACAGATACGCAGTATTTT. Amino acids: CAISEGQGPTDTQYF.

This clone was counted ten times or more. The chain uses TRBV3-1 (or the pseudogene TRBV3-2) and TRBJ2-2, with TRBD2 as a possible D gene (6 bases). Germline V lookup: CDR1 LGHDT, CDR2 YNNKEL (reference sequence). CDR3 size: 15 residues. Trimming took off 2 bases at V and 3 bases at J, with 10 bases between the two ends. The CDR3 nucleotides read TGTGCCAGCAGCCAACCGGGGGTCGACACCGGGGAGCTGTTTTTT. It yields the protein CASSQPGVDTGELFF.

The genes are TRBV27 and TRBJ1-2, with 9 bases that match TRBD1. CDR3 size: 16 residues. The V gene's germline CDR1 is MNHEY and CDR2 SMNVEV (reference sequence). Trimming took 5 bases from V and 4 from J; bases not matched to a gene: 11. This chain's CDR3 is CASSPWDRASIYGYTF. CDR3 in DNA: TGTGCCAGCAGTCCCTGGGACAGGGCCTCGATCTATGGCTACACCTTC.